This T cell receptor (beta chain) derives from a study of OX40 agonist ivuxolimab in advanced cancers. Whole-study context: Ivuxolimab was delivered to patients intravenously every 2 weeks at doses spanning 0.01 to 10 mg/kg. Partial responses were achieved by three patients, one with hepatocellular carcinoma and two with cutaneous melanoma. Of mixed ages from about 23 to 90 and averaging about 56 years, the group was about 86% male. Findings and caveats of the study: In general, CD8+ T cells held more expanded clones than CD4+ did, on average.

V was trimmed by 0 bases and J by 8 bases, leaving 10 bases between them. The V gene's germline CDR1 is GTSNPN and CDR2 SVGIG (reference sequence). The CDR3 sequence is 12 residues long. TCRdb's copy holds only in-frame clones and misses some; the assay was immunoSEQ multiplex PCR. This table has tens of thousands of clones, about three quarters appearing once. Concerning this clone: Antigen specificity is unknown.

The chain has TRBV30 and TRBJ1-2, with D unclear. The receptor was derived from an adult with an advanced solid tumor such as melanoma, head and neck, liver or kidney cancer. The sample in question was CD4+ or CD8+ T cells sorted from blood, obtained in a trial of the OX40 agonist ivuxolimab. The CDR3 region is CAWSVPADGYTF. The CDR3, as DNA: TGTGCCTGGAGTGTACCTGCGGACGGCTACACCTTC.